The next 12 T cell receptor beta chains were all read from a single sample in a study of blood T cell repertoires in COVID-19. The data were produced by immunoSEQ multiplex PCR, yet TCRdb's version contains in-frame clones alone and is incomplete. Seen here are roughly 180,000 clones, under 85% observed once, and the top ten hold about 1.2%. The source material was peripheral blood. These receptors all stem from a man aged 55 to 69 who had recovered from COVID-19.

J is TRBJ2-7 and V is TRBV27, with 14 bases lining up with TRBD2. The CDR3 consists of 17 residues. Per the germline V gene, CDR1 is MNHEY and CDR2 is SMNVEV (reference sequence). The V and J ends lost 11 bases and 3 bases, in that order; junction bases with no gene match: 15. CDR3 bases: TGTGCCGGTCCGAGGGGACTAGCGGGGGATTCACACTACGAGCAGTACTTC. This encodes CAGPRGLAGDSHYEQYF.

The chain is built from TRBV19 and TRBJ2-7; no firm D call. The CDR3 covers 14 residues. V shed 2 bases and J shed 2 bases, with 10 bases lying between them. Germline V CDR1 and CDR2: LNHDA, SQIVND (reference sequence). CDR3 coding DNA: TGTGCCAGTAGTATATCGGGTCCTACCTACGAGCAGTACTTC. Protein product: CASSISGPTYEQYF.

In its sample, this clone was seen once. The chain uses TRBV19 and TRBJ2-7; 7 bases fit TRBD2. The junction had 3 bases not matched to a gene; V was cut back by 7 bases and J by 0 bases. Germline V gene lookup returns CDR1 LNHDA and CDR2 SQIVND (reference sequence). The CDR3 is 13 residues long. CDR3 loop: CASTGGSSYEQYF. CDR3 in DNA: TGTGCCAGTACTGGCGGGAGCTCCTACGAGCAGTACTTC.

The chain couples TRBV27 to TRBJ1-2; the match to TRBD1 covers 7 bases. Unmatched junction bases numbered 8, after V lost 8 bases and J lost 5 bases. This CDR3 has 13 residues. In germline, CDR1 is MNHEY, CDR2 SMNVEV (reference sequence). CDR3 bases: TGTGCCAGCGCTATCGACAGGGCATATGGCTACACCTTC. Amino acids: CASAIDRAYGYTF.

The J gene is TRBJ2-3, the V gene TRBV27, with D perhaps TRBD1 (6 bases). The ends were cut back, 8 bases at V and 1 base at J, with 16 bases in the middle. The CDR3 is 15 amino acids. Germline V gene lookup returns CDR1 MNHEY and CDR2 SMNVEV (reference sequence). The CDR3 region has the DNA TGTGCCAGCGAAGAGACAGGCCAGGGCACAGATACGCAGTATTTT. As protein: CASEETGQGTDTQYF.

The V gene is TRBV9, the J gene TRBJ2-5; TRBD1 might be the D (6 bases). Looked up from germline, CDR1 is SGDLS and CDR2 is YYNGEE. V was shortened by 0 bases and J by 5 bases, with 14 bases between the two germline ends. The CDR3 runs 15 residues. CDR3 in DNA: TGTGCCAGCAGCGTAGGGCTCAGGGGCGGCGAGACCCAGTACTTC. Translating gives CASSVGLRGGETQYF.

There are a few counts of this clone. This chain joins TRBV7-2 and TRBJ1-5; 8 bases agree with TRBD1. This CDR3 region has 15 residues. The trim removed 2 bases at V and 7 bases at J, leaving 7 bases unmatched. The V gene's germline CDR1 is SGHTA and CDR2 FQGNSA. CDR3 region: CASSLNPGGRQPQHF. CDR3 nucleotides: TGTGCCAGCAGCTTAAACCCAGGGGGCAGGCAGCCCCAGCATTTT.

V is TRBV24-1 and J is TRBJ2-1; TRBD1 matches 9 bases. Germline V gene sequence: CDR1 KGHDR, CDR2 SFDVKD. The V gene end was trimmed by 4 bases and the J gene end by 5 bases; junction bases not matched to a gene: 8. The CDR3 consists of 16 residues. The CDR3 loop is CATSETGTGRNNEQFF. The CDR3 bases are TGTGCCACCAGTGAAACCGGGACAGGGAGAAACAATGAGCAGTTCTTC.

J is TRBJ2-7 and V is TRBV23-1; D remains ambiguous. TRBV23-1 is flagged as an ORF with uncertain function. The CDR3 is 16 residues long. V was clipped by 3 bases and J by 0 bases, with 15 bases between them. CDR3 amino acids: CASSHPMGHLSYEQYF. The CDR3 region has the DNA TGCGCCAGCAGTCACCCTATGGGCCACCTCTCCTACGAGCAGTACTTC.

J is TRBJ1-5 and V is TRBV19; 10 positions agree with TRBD1. V lost 6 bases and J lost 4; bases outside the gene matches: 15. Germline V gives CDR1 LNHDA, CDR2 SQIVND (reference sequence). The CDR3 contains 18 residues. In DNA, the CDR3 is TGTGCCAGTAGCAACCGGGACAGGGGCCTGTGGGAGAATCAGCCCCAGCATTTT. Amino acid sequence: CASSNRDRGLWENQPQHF.

This CDR3 reads CASSSPGQSSGYTF. DNA for the CDR3: TGTGCCAGCAGCTCTCCGGGACAGAGTAGTGGCTACACCTTC. The V gene is TRBV7-2, the J gene TRBJ1-2; 7 bases line up with TRBD1. Germline V lookup: CDR1 SGHTA, CDR2 FQGNSA. V shed 4 bases, J shed 7 bases, and the junction held 9 bases outside the gene matches. This CDR3 is built from 14 residues.

The rearrangement joins TRBV6-5 to TRBJ1-6, with 7 bases matching TRBD1. The CDR3 is made up of 15 amino acids. Germline V CDR1 and CDR2: MNHEY, SVGAGI. The ends lost 6 bases at V and 7 bases at J; junction bases unmatched: 9. Here the CDR3 DNA reads TGTGCCAGCAGCCTCACCGGGACAGAAAATTCACCCCTCCACTTT. It specifies CASSLTGTENSPLHF.